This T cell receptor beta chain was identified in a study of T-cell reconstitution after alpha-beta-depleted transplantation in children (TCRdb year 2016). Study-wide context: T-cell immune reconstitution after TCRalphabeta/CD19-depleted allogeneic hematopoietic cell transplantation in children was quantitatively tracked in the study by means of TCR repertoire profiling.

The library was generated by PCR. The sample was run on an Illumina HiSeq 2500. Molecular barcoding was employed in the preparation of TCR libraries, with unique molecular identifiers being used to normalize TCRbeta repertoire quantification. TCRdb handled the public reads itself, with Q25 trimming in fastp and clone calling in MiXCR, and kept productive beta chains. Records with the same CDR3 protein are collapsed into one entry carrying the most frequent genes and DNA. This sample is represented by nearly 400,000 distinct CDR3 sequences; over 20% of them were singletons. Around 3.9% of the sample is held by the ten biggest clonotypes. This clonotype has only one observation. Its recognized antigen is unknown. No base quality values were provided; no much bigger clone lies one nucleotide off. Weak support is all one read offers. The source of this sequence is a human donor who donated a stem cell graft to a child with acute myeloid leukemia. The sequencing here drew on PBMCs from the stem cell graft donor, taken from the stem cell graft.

CDR3 sequence: CASSTTSEGTQYF. The sequenced DNA: TGTGCCAGCAGCACCACCTCAGAAGGGACCCAGTACTTC. This chain is built from TRBV7-8 and TRBJ2-5; the D gene remains uncertain. The CDR3 covers 13 residues, taking in both the cysteine and the phenylalanine. CDR3 DNA only is kept here, 39 bases in frame from base 1. The junction carries 14 bases between V and J, which are trimmed by 5 bases and 7 bases respectively. CDR1 and CDR2 are drawn from the germline V gene: SGHVS, FQNEAQ.